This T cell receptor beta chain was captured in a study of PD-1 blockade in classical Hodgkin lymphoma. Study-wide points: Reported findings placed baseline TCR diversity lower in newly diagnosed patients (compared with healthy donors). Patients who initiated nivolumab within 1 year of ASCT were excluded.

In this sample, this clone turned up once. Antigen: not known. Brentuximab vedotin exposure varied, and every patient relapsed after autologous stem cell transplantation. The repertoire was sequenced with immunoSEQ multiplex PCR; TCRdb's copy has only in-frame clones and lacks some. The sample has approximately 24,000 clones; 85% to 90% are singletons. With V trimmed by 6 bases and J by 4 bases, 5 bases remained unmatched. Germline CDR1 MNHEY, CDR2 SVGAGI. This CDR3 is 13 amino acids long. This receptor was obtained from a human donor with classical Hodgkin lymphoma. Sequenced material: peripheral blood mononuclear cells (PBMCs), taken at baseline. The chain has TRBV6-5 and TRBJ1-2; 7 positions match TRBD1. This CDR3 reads CASSKGTAYGYTF. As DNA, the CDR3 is TGTGCCAGCAGCAAGGGGACAGCCTATGGCTACACCTTC.